This TCR beta chain is from a study of T cell responses to AZD1222 COVID-19 vaccine. Study details: Second-dose intervals of approximately 4 or approximately 12 weeks were pooled.

The CDR3 spans 13 residues. The germline V and J ends were trimmed by 3 bases and 5 bases, with 10 bases remaining between them. The repertoire was sequenced with immunoSEQ multiplex PCR; TCRdb's copy has only in-frame clones and lacks some. The data show roughly 100,000 clones, approximately 87% seen once. Study-wide findings and caveats: Regions 160-218 and 743-854 held dominance among vaccine-associated CD4 TCRs, which spanned spike.

With regard to this clone: What it binds is not known.

The clonotype comes from an adult in good health. The J gene is TRBJ1-1, the V gene TRBV12-3 or TRBV12-4; a weak D match, TRBD1 (6 bases). The sample here was peripheral blood, taken on day 0 of AZD1222 vaccination. The CDR3 sequence is CASSFGGRTEAFF. The CDR3 DNA reads TGTGCCAGCAGTTTTGGGGGGCGGACTGAAGCTTTCTTT.